One and the same sample provided the 24 T cell receptor beta chains below, sequenced in a study of CD8 T cells in Susac syndrome. The RNA input was 0.5 to 1 ug, and it was reverse transcribed with random hexamers. TCRdb recomputed calls from the immunoSEQ multiplex PCR reads with MiXCR, one row per CDR3 protein. Of 95,000 to 150,000 distinct CDR3 sequences detected, over 90% appear once; the ten largest clones hold roughly 0.14%. Sequenced: CD4+ T cells from PBMCs. Every receptor here comes from a human donor with Susac syndrome.

This clonotype has just one count. The chain links TRBV11-2 to TRBJ1-5; no firm D call. Trimming left V 0 bases short and J 13 bases short, with 7 bases between. The CDR3 is 11 residues long. Per germline, CDR1 SGHAT and CDR2 FQNNGV. DNA of the CDR3: TGTGCCAGCAGCTTAGATCGACGGCAGCATTTT. This translates into CASSLDRRQHF.

The genes are TRBV6-1 and TRBJ1-2; D possibly corresponds to TRBD1 (6 bases). Germline values: CDR1 MNHNS, CDR2 SASEGT. Trimming removed 4 bases from V and 6 bases from J, with 6 bases in between. This CDR3 has 11 residues. In nucleotides, the CDR3 is TGTGCCAGCAGTGGACAGGATGGCTACACCTTC. It specifies CASSGQDGYTF.

The J gene is TRBJ2-1, the V gene TRBV18; 11 positions match TRBD1. The CDR3 runs 16 residues. The ends lost 0 bases at V and 6 bases at J; junction bases unmatched: 4. Germline V CDR1 and CDR2: KGHSH, LQKENI. The CDR3 here is CASSPPGTGGVNEQFF. DNA of the CDR3: TGTGCCAGCTCACCACCCGGGACAGGGGGGGTCAATGAGCAGTTCTTC.

This clonotype was detected only once. The chain has TRBV11-2 and TRBJ2-1; tentatively, D is TRBD1 (5 bases). The CDR3 covers 16 residues. Germline V gene data show CDR1 as SGHAT and CDR2 as FQNNGV. V gave up 1 base and J gave up 6 bases, with 16 bases separating them. The CDR3 bases are TGTGCCAGCAGCTTAGTGTCCGGCGGAAGGGGCAATGAGCAGTTCTTC. Protein sequence: CASSLVSGGRGNEQFF.

The chain couples TRBV20-1 to TRBJ1-5; TRBD1 matches at 8 bases. This CDR3 has 14 amino acids. Germline V gene lookup returns CDR1 DFQATT and CDR2 SNEGSKA (reference sequence). Trimming took 5 bases from V and 0 from J; bases not matched to a gene: 3. Here the CDR3 DNA reads TGCAGTGCTCTTACAGGGGGTAGCAATCAGCCCCAGCATTTT. It codes for CSALTGGSNQPQHF.

The rearrangement joins TRBV20-1 to TRBJ2-3; a weak D match, TRBD1 (6 bases). In germline, CDR1 is DFQATT, CDR2 SNEGSKA (reference sequence). The CDR3 has 14 residues. V was trimmed by 5 bases and J by 0 bases, leaving 12 bases between them. This CDR3 reads CSAVFRGSTDTQYF. CDR3 in DNA: TGCAGTGCTGTTTTCAGGGGCAGCACAGATACGCAGTATTTT.

This clonotype was counted a single time. This chain uses TRBV7-9 with TRBJ2-7, with D possibly called TRBD1 or TRBD2 (5 bases each). V dropped 5 bases and J dropped 4 bases, with 15 bases sitting between them. CDR1 SEHNR and CDR2 FQNEAQ come from the germline V gene (reference sequence). The CDR3 has 14 residues. The CDR3 sequence is CASSRAQGVYEQYF. CDR3 DNA: TGTGCCAGCAGCCGTGCTCAGGGAGTTTACGAGCAGTACTTC. The full variable domain, its missing parts supplied by reference TRBV7-9 and TRBJ2-7, is DTGVSQNPRHKITKRGQNVTFRCDPISEHNRLYWYRQTLGQGPEFLTYFQNEAQLEKSRLLSDRFSAERPKGSFSTLEIQRTEQGDSAMYLCASSRAQGVYEQYFGPGTRLTVT.

The chain is built from TRBV11-2 and TRBJ2-5; D gene uncertain. The CDR3 has 11 amino acids. Germline CDR1 reads SGHAT; CDR2 reads FQNNGV. The V gene lost 5 bases and the J gene lost 4 bases, with 5 bases spanning the gap. CDR3 in DNA: TGTGCCAGCAGCACAGTAGAGACCCAGTACTTC. This codes for CASSTVETQYF.

The rearrangement uses TRBV12-3 or TRBV12-4 and TRBJ2-7; D perhaps matches TRBD2 (6 bases). The germline V and J ends were trimmed by 4 bases and 0 bases, with 13 bases remaining between them. The CDR3 covers 15 residues. This CDR3 reads CASSSTSSGSYEQYF. DNA of the CDR3: TGTGCCAGCAGTTCGACTAGTTCTGGCTCCTACGAGCAGTACTTC.

The J gene is TRBJ2-1, the V gene TRBV5-4; 11 nucleotides align to TRBD2. The CDR3 has 16 amino acids. V was clipped by 4 bases and J by 9 bases; unmatched bases: 12. The germline V gene has CDR1 SGHNT and CDR2 YYREEE (reference sequence). Here the CDR3 reads CASSQLAGELWGEQFF. The CDR3 region has the DNA TGTGCCAGCAGCCAACTAGCGGGGGAGTTATGGGGTGAGCAGTTCTTC.

V gene TRBV15 combines with J gene TRBJ1-1; TRBD1 agrees at 9 bases. Germline CDR1 is LNHNV and CDR2 is YYDKDF (reference sequence). The V and J ends lost 0 bases and 1 base, in that order; junction bases with no gene match: 9. This CDR3 has 18 amino acids. The CDR3: CATSRDTLTGGSNTEAFF. The DNA for the CDR3 is TGTGCCACCAGCAGAGATACGTTGACAGGGGGGTCGAACACTGAAGCTTTCTTT.

Only one count was recorded for this clonotype. The DNA of the CDR3 is TGTGCCATCAGTGAGGGAGACTATGGCTACACCTTC. Its protein is CAISEGDYGYTF. The chain employs TRBV10-3 and TRBJ1-2; no clear D gene. The CDR3 is 12 residues long. V was trimmed by 2 bases and J by 3 bases, leaving 4 bases between them. Per germline, CDR1 ENHRY and CDR2 SYGVKD.

The rearrangement links TRBV7-3 to TRBJ2-2, with D possibly matching TRBD1 (6 bases). The CDR3 sequence is 15 residues long. V was pared by 4 bases and J by 1 base, with 10 bases between. The germline CDR1 and CDR2 sequences are SGHTA and FQGTGA. DNA of the CDR3: TGTGCCAGCAGCTCCGGGACACGGAACACCGGGGAGCTGTTTTTT. This codes for CASSSGTRNTGELFF.

The rearrangement joins TRBV30 to TRBJ2-3, with TRBD1 identical over 9 bases. The ends lost 0 bases at V and 0 bases at J; junction bases unmatched: 1. The CDR3 has 15 residues. Germline V CDR1 and CDR2: GTSNPN, SVGIG (reference sequence). CDR3 in DNA: TGTGCCTGGAGTGTAGGACAGGGGAGCACAGATACGCAGTATTTT. Translation: CAWSVGQGSTDTQYF.

This chain joins TRBV18 and TRBJ2-1; D gene unclear. Germline values: CDR1 KGHSH, CDR2 LQKENI. The CDR3 sequence is 15 residues long. Between the trimmed V and J ends, which lost 0 bases and 7 bases, there was a span of 13 bases. CDR3 nucleotides: TGTGCCAGCTCACCACCGGGTAGCTCTCGGAATGAGCAGTTCTTC. It is translated as CASSPPGSSRNEQFF.

A single count supports this clonotype. The chain is built from TRBV28 and TRBJ2-2; no clear D. Germline lookup yields CDR1 MDHEN and CDR2 SYDVKM. V was pared by 1 base and J by 3 bases, with 9 bases between. The CDR3 has 15 amino acids. The CDR3 protein is CASSLSGGYTGELFF. CDR3 bases: TGTGCCAGCAGTTTATCGGGCGGCTACACCGGGGAGCTGTTTTTT.

V and J are TRBV7-6 and TRBJ2-1, with 10 bases identical to TRBD2. CDR1 SGHVS and CDR2 FNYEAQ come from the germline V gene. With V trimmed by 1 base and J by 6 bases, 3 bases remained unmatched. CDR3 size: 15 residues. CDR3 in DNA: TGTGCCAGCAGCTTAGTGGCTAGCGGGGGCAATGAGCAGTTCTTC. It codes for CASSLVASGGNEQFF.

The rearrangement uses TRBV7-8 and TRBJ1-5; maybe TRBD1 (5 bases). The germline V gene encodes CDR1 SGHVS and CDR2 FQNEAQ. There are 16 residues in the CDR3. Trimming stripped 5 bases from V and 2 bases from J, with 16 bases between. The CDR3 DNA sequence: TGTGCCAGCAGCCGGGACGGCCCAAGAGGCAATCAGCCCCAGCATTTT. This translates into CASSRDGPRGNQPQHF.

V gene TRBV29-1 combines with J gene TRBJ2-3, with 15 bases that match TRBD2. Germline V gene sequence: CDR1 SQVTM, CDR2 ANQGSEA. V shed 7 bases, J shed 4 bases, and the junction held 9 bases outside the gene matches. This CDR3 has 16 amino acids. This chain's CDR3 is CSARTSGRAGPDTQYF. In DNA, the CDR3 is TGCAGCGCCCGGACTAGCGGGAGGGCGGGCCCAGATACGCAGTATTTT.

The rearrangement links TRBV18 to TRBJ2-3; 11 nucleotides match TRBD2. The J segment lost 3 bases and the V segment lost 0 bases, leaving 2 bases of the junction unmatched. Germline values: CDR1 KGHSH, CDR2 LQKENI. The CDR3 consists of 16 residues. The CDR3 DNA sequence: TGTGCCAGCTCACCACCTTCTAGCGGGAGGACAGATACGCAGTATTTT. Protein sequence: CASSPPSSGRTDTQYF.

The chain couples TRBV7-2 to TRBJ2-1; 10 bases agree with TRBD2. CDR3 length: 17 residues. Germline CDR1 and CDR2: SGHTA and FQGNSA. V lost 1 base to trimming and J lost 8 bases; unmatched junction nucleotides: 11. CDR3 sequence: CASSLGWTSGPVDEQFF. Written as DNA, the CDR3 is TGTGCCAGCAGCTTAGGCTGGACTAGCGGACCCGTGGATGAGCAGTTCTTC.

This sequence joins TRBV12-3 or TRBV12-4 and TRBJ2-1; D not resolved. The V end lost 3 bases, the J end lost 3 bases, and 12 bases lay between the germline ends. The CDR3 sequence is 15 residues long. The CDR3 is CASSFEGSLYNEQFF. CDR3 sequence (DNA): TGTGCCAGCAGTTTTGAAGGGTCCCTCTACAATGAGCAGTTCTTC.

The chain employs TRBV7-2 and TRBJ2-7; D call uncertain. The germline V gene encodes CDR1 SGHTA and CDR2 FQGNSA. Trimming cost V 4 bases and J 4 bases, with 14 bases left between them. The CDR3 has 14 residues. The CDR3 is CASSSRQPAYEQYF. As DNA, the CDR3 is TGTGCCAGCAGCTCAAGACAACCAGCTTACGAGCAGTACTTC.

The chain joins TRBV15 to TRBJ1-2; no reliable D call. V was shortened by 1 base and J by 8 bases, with 8 bases between the two germline ends. The CDR3 is made up of 12 amino acids. CDR1 is LNHNV and CDR2 is YYDKDF in the germline V gene (reference sequence). CDR3 sequence (DNA): TGTGCCACCAGCAGAGCGACGGGCGGCTACACCTTC. Protein: CATSRATGGYTF.